This T cell receptor (beta chain) was sequenced for a study of blood T cell repertoires in COVID-19. The CDR3 sequence is 13 residues long. Trimming pared 3 bases from V and 5 bases from J, leaving 11 bases between. The authors' processing: Researchers report that nucleated cell counts were estimated from reference gene primer amplification. The data were produced by immunoSEQ multiplex PCR, yet TCRdb's version contains in-frame clones alone and is incomplete. That table is the source of V, J and clone size, and D and trimming were worked out from the DNA. The table lists 50,000 to 65,000 clones, around 93% of them singletons.

Sequenced input: peripheral blood. The clonotype originates from a man aged 50-59 years with acute or convalescent COVID-19. The chain couples TRBV12-3 or TRBV12-4 to TRBJ2-7; D might be TRBD1 (6 bases). The CDR3 loop reads CASSFIRGHEQYF. CDR3 coding DNA: TGTGCCAGCAGTTTCATCAGGGGCCACGAGCAGTACTTC.